Below, 18 T cell receptor beta chains from the same sample are listed, as sequenced in a study of blood T cell repertoires in COVID-19. Using immunoSEQ multiplex PCR, the repertoire was profiled, and TCRdb retains in-frame clones only, with some absent. The sample lists roughly 430,000 clones, 70% to 90% occurring once. Material: PBMCs or T cells enriched from blood (not recorded which). These receptors all stem from a woman aged 35 to 49 with acute COVID-19.

This CDR3 reads CATEGTPDQPQHF. The CDR3 region has the DNA TGTGCCACCGAGGGTACACCTGATCAGCCCCAGCATTTT. The chain joins TRBV19 to TRBJ1-5, with D uncertain. The CDR3 extends over 13 amino acids. Germline-derived CDR1 and CDR2 are LNHDA and SQIVND (reference sequence). V lost 10 bases, J lost 5 bases, and 15 bases lay in between.

The chain links TRBV10-1 to TRBJ1-1; a possible D gene is TRBD1 (5 bases). Deletions cut 4 bases from V and 5 bases from J, with 8 bases between. Germline loops: CDR1 WNHNN, CDR2 SYGVQD (reference sequence). This CDR3 is built from 12 residues. CDR3 bases: TGCGCCAGCAGTGGCCAGGGAACTGAAGCTTTCTTT. It is translated as CASSGQGTEAFF.

The CDR3 nucleotides are TGCAGTGCTAGTCGGGCAGGGAGCAATCAGCCCCAGCATTTT. Translating it yields CSASRAGSNQPQHF. V and J are TRBV20-1 and TRBJ1-5; TRBD1 is a possible D gene (5 bases). The ends were cut back, 3 bases at V and 1 base at J, with 10 bases in the middle. The CDR3 spans 14 residues. Germline V gives CDR1 DFQATT, CDR2 SNEGSKA (reference sequence).

This rearrangement joins TRBV30 to TRBJ2-7, with D maybe TRBD1 (6 bases). The CDR3 extends over 14 amino acids. Trimming stripped 3 bases from V and 2 bases from J, with 14 bases between. Germline V gene lookup returns CDR1 GTSNPN and CDR2 SVGIG (reference sequence). CDR3 sequence (DNA): TGTGCCTGGAGCACTCCGGGACAACCCTACGAGCAGTACTTC. Translation gives CAWSTPGQPYEQYF. Using reference TRBV30 and TRBJ2-7 for the parts outside the CDR3, the full variable domain is SQTIHQWPATLVQPVGSPLSLECTVEGTSNPNLYWYRQAAGRGLQLLFYSVGIGQISSEVPQNLSASRPQDRQFILSSKKLLLSDSGFYLCAWSTPGQPYEQYFGPGTRLTVT.

The rearrangement links TRBV24-1 to TRBJ2-1; 11 bases are shared with TRBD1. The V and J ends lost 2 bases and 7 bases, in that order; junction bases with no gene match: 12. The CDR3 runs to 18 residues. The germline V gene has CDR1 KGHDR and CDR2 SFDVKD. The CDR3 coding sequence is TGTGCCACCAGTGATTCTACCCTGGGGACAGGGGGTTTAAATGAGCAGTTCTTC. This translates into CATSDSTLGTGGLNEQFF.

V gene TRBV2 combines with J gene TRBJ1-1; 8 bases match TRBD1. CDR3 length: 14 amino acids. The germline CDR1 and CDR2 sequences are SNHLY and FYNNEI. V trimming: 4 bases; J trimming: 5 bases; junction bases outside the gene matches: 6. The CDR3 is CASSATGGVTEAFF. In DNA form, the CDR3 reads TGTGCCAGCAGTGCCACAGGGGGTGTAACTGAAGCTTTCTTT. Combining the CDR3 with reference TRBV2 and TRBJ1-1 gives the whole variable domain EPEVTQTPSHQVTQMGQEVILRCVPISNHLYFYWYRQILGQKVEFLVSFYNNEISEKSEIFDDQFSVERPDGSNFTLKIRSTKLEDSAMYFCASSATGGVTEAFFGQGTRLTVV.

V gene TRBV5-4 combines with J gene TRBJ1-2; D perhaps matches TRBD1 (5 bases). The CDR3 extends over 15 amino acids. Trimming cost V 4 bases and J 5 bases, with 18 bases left between them. Germline CDR1 reads SGHNT; CDR2 reads YYREEE (reference sequence). Here the CDR3 DNA reads TGTGCCAGCAGCCGTCTGGGAACAGGAGATTATGGCTACACCTTC. It codes for CASSRLGTGDYGYTF.

The chain links TRBV19 to TRBJ1-5, with 7 bases identical to TRBD1. Losses at the gene ends were 8 bases for V and 2 bases for J; bases not matched to a gene: 9. Germline CDR1 LNHDA, CDR2 SQIVND (reference sequence). The CDR3 is 15 amino acids. DNA for the CDR3: TGTGCCAGTGGGTGGACAGGCGGGCGCAATCAGCCCCAGCATTTT. This gives the protein CASGWTGGRNQPQHF.

V is TRBV6-5 and J is TRBJ2-5; 7 bases fit TRBD1. V was clipped by 6 bases and J by 2 bases; unmatched bases: 3. CDR1 MNHEY and CDR2 SVGAGI come from the germline V gene. The CDR3 totals 13 residues. The CDR3 DNA sequence: TGTGCCAGCAGGACAGGGTCACAAGAGACCCAGTACTTC. Protein product: CASRTGSQETQYF.

The V call is TRBV14, the J call TRBJ2-2, with D perhaps TRBD1 (5 bases). The CDR3 spans 14 residues. The V end lost 4 bases, the J end lost 6 bases, and 12 bases lay between the germline ends. Germline V CDR1 and CDR2: SGHDN, FVKESK. The CDR3 sequence: CASSPSLGPGELFF. As DNA, the CDR3 is TGTGCCAGCAGCCCCTCCCTGGGGCCCGGGGAGCTGTTTTTT.

The V call is TRBV18, the J call TRBJ1-1, with TRBD1 matching 8 bases. Germline trimming cut 4 bases from V and 6 bases from J; bases unmatched to any gene: 4. Per germline, CDR1 KGHSH and CDR2 LQKENI. The CDR3 sequence is 13 residues long. The CDR3 DNA is TGTGCCAGCTCACGGCAGGGGGCCCCTGAAGCTTTCTTT. Translating gives CASSRQGAPEAFF.

This sequence joins TRBV6-6 and TRBJ2-7; 9 bases match TRBD1. The CDR3 consists of 13 residues. J gave up 3 bases and V 6 bases, and 3 bases lay outside the gene matches. Germline CDR1 MNHNY, CDR2 SVGAGI (reference sequence). CDR3 sequence reads: CASRTGQGYEQYF. The CDR3 nucleotides read TGTGCCAGCAGAACGGGACAGGGCTACGAGCAGTACTTC.

The chain employs TRBV4-1 and TRBJ2-6; possibly TRBD1 for D (6 bases). The germline V gene encodes CDR1 MGHRA and CDR2 YSYEKL. With 4 bases removed from V and 2 bases from J, the gap between germline ends came to 21 bases. The CDR3 sequence is 19 residues long. The CDR3 coding sequence is TGCGCCAGCAGCCGTTCTTCACAGGGCAGGGGAACTGGGGCCAACGTCCTGACTTTC. As protein: CASSRSSQGRGTGANVLTF.

Here the CDR3 reads CASSLSIRTGELFF. The CDR3 DNA sequence: TGTGCCAGCAGCTTGAGTATTCGGACCGGGGAGCTGTTTTTT. J is TRBJ2-2 and V is TRBV5-6; D is undetermined. Trimming pared 1 base from V and 5 bases from J, leaving 9 bases between. The CDR3 is 14 amino acids. Germline CDR1 reads SGHDT; CDR2 reads YYEEEE.

The chain combines TRBV7-2 with TRBJ1-1; 9 nucleotides match TRBD1. Germline V lookup: CDR1 SGHTA, CDR2 FQGNSA. Trimming at V came to 5 bases and at J to 6 bases, leaving 7 bases not matched to a gene. The CDR3 covers 14 residues. The CDR3 loop reads CASSHGTGSPEAFF. The CDR3, as DNA: TGTGCCAGCAGCCACGGGACAGGGTCCCCTGAAGCTTTCTTT. Full variable domain (outside the CDR3, taken from reference TRBV7-2 and TRBJ1-1): GAGVSQSPSNKVTEKGKDVELRCDPISGHTALYWYRQSLGQGLEFLIYFQGNSAPDKSGLPSDRFSAERTGGSVSTLTIQRTQQEDSAVYLCASSHGTGSPEAFFGQGTRLTVV.

For this clone: The sample contains more than one DNA sequence encoding this CDR3. This sequence joins TRBV5-1 and TRBJ1-3; 8 positions match TRBD1. V gave up 0 bases and J gave up 4 bases; unmatched junction bases: 3. The CDR3 length is 15 residues. Per the germline V gene, CDR1 is SGHRS and CDR2 is YFSETQ. For the CDR3, the DNA is TGCGCCAGCAGCTTGGGACAGGGGACCGGAAACACCATATATTTT. Translation: CASSLGQGTGNTIYF.

The V and J genes are TRBV12-5 and TRBJ2-3, with 13 positions matching TRBD2. Germline CDR1 LGHNT, CDR2 FRNRAP. CDR3 length equals 21 residues. The junction had 12 bases not matched to a gene; V was cut back by 0 bases and J by 0 bases. CDR3 nucleotide sequence: TGTGCTAGTGGTTTGGTACTACTACTTGGGACTAGCGGGGAGAGCACAGATACGCAGTATTTT. Its protein product is CASGLVLLLGTSGESTDTQYF.

In the case of this clone: The same CDR3 can be traced to other DNA sequences in this sample. This chain links TRBV5-6 with TRBJ1-1, with 7 nucleotides matching TRBD1. Germline V lookup: CDR1 SGHDT, CDR2 YYEEEE. The V and J ends lost 0 bases and 1 base, in that order; junction bases with no gene match: 3. The CDR3 contains 15 residues. In nucleotides, the CDR3 is TGTGCCAGCAGCTTGGAAGGGACAGCGAACACTGAAGCTTTCTTT. Translation gives CASSLEGTANTEAFF.